Below, 5 T cell receptor beta chains from the same sample are listed, as sequenced in a study of spatial heterogeneity in lung cancer. One entry per CDR3 protein, called by TCRdb with MiXCR from the 5' RACE reads. This table holds over 50,000 distinct CDR3 sequences, approximately 6% found once. The time point: sample taken at primary tumor resection. Sequenced here: PBMCs, sampled at surgery. The receptor source for this set is a female donor with early-stage non-small cell lung cancer.

This clonotype has only a few counts. This rearrangement joins TRBV9 to TRBJ1-3; D is unresolved. Germline CDR1 reads SGDLS; CDR2 reads YYNGEE. The CDR3 has 15 amino acids. V gave up 0 bases and J gave up 1 base, with 8 bases separating them. The CDR3 nucleotides read TGTGCCAGCAGCGTAGGTGGGAATTCTGGAAACACCATATATTTT. Encoded protein: CASSVGGNSGNTIYF.

This clonotype was recorded at least ten times. The CDR3 DNA follows: TGTGCCAGCAGCGTAGGCGGACTAGCGGGAGTAGAGACCCAGTACTTC. Translation gives CASSVGGLAGVETQYF. The J gene is TRBJ2-5, the V gene TRBV11-3; 13 bases align to TRBD2. The CDR3 has 16 amino acids. Germline CDR1 and CDR2: SGHNT and YENEEA. Trimming removed 5 bases from V and 4 bases from J; junction bases left unmatched: 7.

The chain links TRBV5-4 to TRBJ2-7; tentatively, D is TRBD1 or TRBD2 (5 bases each). This CDR3 contains 13 residues. Trimming stripped 4 bases from V and 3 bases from J, with 11 bases between. Germline CDR1 is SGHNT and CDR2 is YYREEE (reference sequence). In nucleotides, the CDR3 is TGTGCCAGCAGCCGGGACGGTCTCTACGAGCAGTACGTC. It is translated as CASSRDGLYEQYV.

This clonotype was observed a few times. This chain uses TRBV18 with TRBJ2-3; perhaps D is TRBD1 or TRBD2 (5 bases each). V was cut by 1 base and J by 0 bases, with 17 bases left in between. The germline V gene encodes CDR1 KGHSH and CDR2 LQKENI. The CDR3 spans 18 residues. CDR3 amino acids: CASSPRGLQSGSTDTQYF. CDR3 nucleotides: TGTGCCAGCTCACCACGGGGGTTACAGTCGGGAAGCACAGATACGCAGTATTTT.

This clonotype was seen at least ten times. J is TRBJ2-3 and V is TRBV5-1; no clear D. The CDR3 is made up of 15 amino acids. CDR1 and CDR2 from the germline V gene are SGHRS and YFSETQ. Trimming removed 0 bases at V and 0 bases at J, with 8 bases between. The CDR3 sequence: CASSLVRPSTDTQYF. As DNA, the CDR3 is TGCGCCAGCAGCTTGGTCCGCCCTAGCACAGATACGCAGTATTTT.